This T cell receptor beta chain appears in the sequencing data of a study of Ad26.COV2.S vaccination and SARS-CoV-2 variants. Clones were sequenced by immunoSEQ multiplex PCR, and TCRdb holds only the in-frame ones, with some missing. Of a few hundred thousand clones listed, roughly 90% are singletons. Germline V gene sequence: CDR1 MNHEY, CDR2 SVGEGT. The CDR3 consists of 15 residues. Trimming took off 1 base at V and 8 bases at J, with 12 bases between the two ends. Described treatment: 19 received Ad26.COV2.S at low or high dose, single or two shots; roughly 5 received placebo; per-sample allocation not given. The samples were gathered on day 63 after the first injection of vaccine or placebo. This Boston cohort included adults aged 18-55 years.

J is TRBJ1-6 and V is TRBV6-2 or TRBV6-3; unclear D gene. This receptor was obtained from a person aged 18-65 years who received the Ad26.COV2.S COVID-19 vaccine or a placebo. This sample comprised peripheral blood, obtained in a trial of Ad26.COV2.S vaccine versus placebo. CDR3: CASSYWGGRDSPLHF. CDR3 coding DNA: TGTGCCAGCAGTTACTGGGGAGGGAGGGATTCACCCCTCCACTTT.